The T cell receptor (beta chain) under discussion was sequenced for a study of cytomegalovirus exposure and HLA in healthy donors. About the research overall: Roughly 180 million T cells yielded roughly 120 million unique TCR beta sequences, as an earlier analysis found.

Trimming pared 2 bases from V and 4 bases from J, leaving 18 bases between. This CDR3 spans 17 amino acids. Germline V gene data show CDR1 as KGHSH and CDR2 as LQKENI. Use of 60 Vbeta and 13 Jbeta primers characterized the PCR. As processed by the authors: It was a later analysis that counted some 80 million unique TCR beta chains, of which roughly 11 million were shared. Measured with immunoSEQ multiplex PCR; TCRdb has only the in-frame clones, and not every one. V, J and clone size reflect that table, while D and trimming were determined from the DNA. The table has about 100,000 clones, around 70% seen once. General study results and limits: The authors later found most CMV-associated TCR beta chains appeared HLA-restricted. TCR beta chains associated with HLA were, in a later analysis, more clonally expanded than equally common others.

For this clone: Antigen unknown.

This chain uses TRBV18 with TRBJ1-5, with TRBD1 as a possible D gene (5 bases). The source is a man aged 35 to 55 in good health and CMV-seropositive. Sequenced sample: PBMCs. The CDR3 DNA is TGTGCCAGCTCACCATTAGAACATCAGGGCGGTAATCAGCCCCAGCATTTT. Translating gives CASSPLEHQGGNQPQHF.